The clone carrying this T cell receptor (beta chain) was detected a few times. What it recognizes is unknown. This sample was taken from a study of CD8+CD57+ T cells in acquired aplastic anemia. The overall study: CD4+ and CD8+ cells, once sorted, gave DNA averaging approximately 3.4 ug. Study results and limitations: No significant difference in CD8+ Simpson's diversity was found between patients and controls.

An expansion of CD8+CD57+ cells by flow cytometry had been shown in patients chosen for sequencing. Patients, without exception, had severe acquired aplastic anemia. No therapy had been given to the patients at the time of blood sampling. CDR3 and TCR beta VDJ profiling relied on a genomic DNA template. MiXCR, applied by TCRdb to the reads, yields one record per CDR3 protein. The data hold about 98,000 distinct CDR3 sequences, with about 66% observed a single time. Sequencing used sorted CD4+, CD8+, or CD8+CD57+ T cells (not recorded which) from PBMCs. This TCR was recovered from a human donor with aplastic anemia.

The DNA of the CDR3 is TGTGCCAGCAAGGACAGTAGCTCCTATAATTCACCCCTCCACTTT. Its protein is CASKDSSSYNSPLHF. This chain connects TRBV2 to TRBJ1-6; a possible D gene is TRBD1 (6 bases). There are 15 residues in the CDR3. Between the trimmed V and J ends, which lost 7 bases and 0 bases, there was a span of 10 bases. Germline assignment: CDR1 SNHLY and CDR2 FYNNEI.